A single sample gave rise to the 9 T cell receptor beta chains below, sequenced in a study of low-dose radiotherapy and immunotherapy resistance in tumors. Time point described: before trial treatment. Both TCRalpha and TCRbeta chains were reverse transcribed with V-gene-specific primers. TCR amplification involved 20 PCR cycles with a constant-region primer and V-primer adapter. MiXCR, run by TCRdb on the reads, gives a single entry per CDR3 protein. Among tens of thousands of distinct CDR3 sequences listed, about 18% were seen once. The sample was PBMCs, taken before treatment. The receptors were sampled from a male donor with prostate cancer.

This clonotype has at least ten counts. This sequence joins TRBV6-5 and TRBJ2-1; D is perhaps TRBD1 or TRBD2 (5 bases each). This CDR3 has 15 amino acids. Per germline, CDR1 MNHEY and CDR2 SVGAGI. V shed 10 bases and J shed 0 bases, with 16 bases lying between them. The CDR3 here is CATKEGWGSYNEQFF. CDR3 coding DNA: TGTGCCACCAAAGAGGGGTGGGGCTCCTACAATGAGCAGTTCTTC.

This clonotype showed up many times. The genes are TRBV9 and TRBJ2-1; a weak D match, TRBD2 (6 bases). Germline V gene data show CDR1 as SGDLS and CDR2 as YYNGEE. The length of the CDR3 is 15 residues. Trimming took 4 bases from V and 3 from J, leaving 14 bases between them. The CDR3 nucleotides are TGTGCCAGCAGCACCCCGGGACTCCTCTACAATGAGCAGTTCTTC. It yields the protein CASSTPGLLYNEQFF. The complete variable domain, with remaining parts taken from reference TRBV9 and TRBJ2-1, reads DSGVTQTPKHLITATGQRVTLRCSPRSGDLSVYWYQQSLDQGLQFLIQYYNGEERAKGNILERFSAQQFPDLHSELNLSSLELGDSALYFCASSTPGLLYNEQFFGPGTRLTVL.

This clonotype was recorded many times. The chain couples TRBV5-1 to TRBJ1-4; no reliable D call. This CDR3 has 19 residues. Trimming pared 0 bases from V and 0 bases from J, leaving 18 bases between. CDR1 and CDR2 from the germline V gene are SGHRS and YFSETQ. For the CDR3, the DNA is TGCGCCAGCAGCTTGGCGGATCTACCGGACCCCGCAACTAATGAAAAACTGTTTTTT. Translation: CASSLADLPDPATNEKLFF.

This clonotype was detected ten times or more. This chain connects TRBV7-3 to TRBJ2-1, with TRBD2 matching 10 bases. The germline gives CDR1 SGHTA, CDR2 FQGTGA. The CDR3 extends over 15 amino acids. V dropped 5 bases and J dropped 7; count of bases not matched to a gene: 8. The DNA for the CDR3 is TGTGCCAGCAGCCCTCTAGCGGGGGTCATGAATGAGCAGTTCTTC. Its protein product is CASSPLAGVMNEQFF.

This clonotype was recorded many times. V gene TRBV5-1 combines with J gene TRBJ2-3; either TRBD1 or TRBD2 may fit D (6 bases each). Trimming took off 2 bases at V and 5 bases at J, with 15 bases between the two ends. The CDR3 consists of 15 residues. Looked up from germline, CDR1 is SGHRS and CDR2 is YFSETQ. Written as DNA, the CDR3 is TGCGCCAGCAGCTTCGGGGGCCGTGTCGGAGATACGCAGTATTTT. Its protein product is CASSFGGRVGDTQYF.

Ten or more counts support this clonotype. The chain links TRBV7-2 to TRBJ2-5, with D perhaps given as TRBD1 or TRBD2 (6 bases each). V shed 5 bases and J shed 5 bases, with 21 bases lying between them. This CDR3 has 16 residues. Germline V lookup: CDR1 SGHTA, CDR2 FQGNSA. This chain's CDR3 is CASSLLRGAGGETQYF. The CDR3 DNA reads TGTGCCAGCAGCCTCCTTAGGGGGGCGGGTGGGGAGACCCAGTACTTC.

This clonotype was detected many times. This chain links TRBV10-3 with TRBJ1-5; TRBD1 agrees at 7 bases. V gave up 8 bases and J gave up 4 bases; unmatched junction bases: 11. The germline V gene has CDR1 ENHRY and CDR2 SYGVKD. CDR3 length: 15 amino acids. For the CDR3, the DNA is TGTGCCATCTCTGGTTCGGGACAGACGAATCAGCCCCAGCATTTT. Translating gives CAISGSGQTNQPQHF.

This clonotype showed up many times. V usage is TRBV11-1 and J usage is TRBJ2-7, with a possible D match to TRBD2 (5 bases). The length of the CDR3 is 14 residues. V lost 5 bases, J lost 1 base, and 12 bases lay in between. Per the germline V gene, CDR1 is SGHAT and CDR2 is FQDESV (reference sequence). The CDR3, as DNA: TGTGCCAGCAGCAAGGAGGCGGATTCCTACGAGCAGTACTTC. Its translation is CASSKEADSYEQYF.

This clonotype has ten or more counts. The chain uses TRBV2 and TRBJ2-1, with D tentatively TRBD1 (5 bases). The CDR3 has 13 amino acids. V was cut by 5 bases and J by 7 bases, with 12 bases left in between. Germline CDR1 reads SNHLY; CDR2 reads FYNNEI. The CDR3 is CASSLLQENEQFF. In DNA, the CDR3 is TGTGCCAGCAGTTTACTACAGGAAAATGAGCAGTTCTTC.